This TCR beta chain was recorded in a study of blood T cell repertoires in COVID-19. Study context: Acute and convalescent COVID-19 samples came from the United States, Italy and Spain. In each case, the material was cDNA or gDNA derived from T cells, B-cell-depleted T cells, or PBMCs.

In the original processing: The authors estimated nucleated cell counts from reference gene primer amplification. Method: immunoSEQ multiplex PCR; TCRdb's copy keeps in-frame clones and lacks some. The DNA gave D and trimming, while V, J and clone size come from that table. The sample shows some 140,000 clones, roughly three quarters of them seen only once. Enrolled during active infection, Seattle patients were then followed longitudinally. This sequence was found in a woman between 65 and 79 years old with COVID-19, enrolled during active disease. What was sequenced was peripheral blood.

CDR3 DNA: TGTGCCAGCAGCGAGATCGGAGGAACGTCAATAGCCAAAAACATTCAGTACTTC. Protein product: CASSEIGGTSIAKNIQYF. The V gene is TRBV7-2, the J gene TRBJ2-4, with D possibly matching TRBD2 (5 bases). V lost 5 bases, J lost 0 bases, and 20 bases lay in between. CDR1 and CDR2 from the germline V gene are SGHTA and FQGNSA. The CDR3 extends over 18 amino acids.